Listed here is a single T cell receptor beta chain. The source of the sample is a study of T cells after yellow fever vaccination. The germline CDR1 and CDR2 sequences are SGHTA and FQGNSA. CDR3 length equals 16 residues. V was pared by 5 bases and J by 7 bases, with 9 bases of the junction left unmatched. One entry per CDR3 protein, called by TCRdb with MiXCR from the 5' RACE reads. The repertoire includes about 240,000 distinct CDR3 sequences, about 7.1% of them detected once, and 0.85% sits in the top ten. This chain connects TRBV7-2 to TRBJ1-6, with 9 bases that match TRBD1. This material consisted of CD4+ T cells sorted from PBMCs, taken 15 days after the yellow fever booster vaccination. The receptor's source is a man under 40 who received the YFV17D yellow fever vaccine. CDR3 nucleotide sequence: TGTGCCAGCAGCACCCGAGGGACAGGGATGAATTCACCCCTCCACTTT. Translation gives CASSTRGTGMNSPLHF.